This passage covers 2 T cell receptor beta chains from one sample sequenced in a study of T cells in Graves' hyperthyroidism and ophthalmopathy. Researchers took RNA transcripts and amplified the TCR beta CDR3 regions from them. First-round RT-PCR with HTBI primers amplified the TCR CDR3 region. TCRdb analysed the multiplex PCR reads with MiXCR anew, one entry per CDR3 protein. This repertoire shows under 400,000 distinct CDR3 sequences, around a quarter found once; its top ten account for roughly 80%. Sequencing was done on a sample of blood. The receptors here all came from a middle-aged man with Graves' hyperthyroidism.

The V and J genes are TRBV7-2 and TRBJ2-1, with TRBD2 matching 13 bases. J lost 5 bases, V lost 5 bases, and 6 bases had no gene match. The CDR3 is 16 amino acids. Germline CDR1 is SGHTA and CDR2 is FQGNSA. The CDR3 region has the DNA TGTGCCAGCAGCCCAGGACTAGCGGGAGAGAACAATGAGCAGTTCTTC. Its protein product is CASSPGLAGENNEQFF.

This clonotype came up a few times. The chain combines TRBV6-1 with TRBJ2-6; D call uncertain. Germline V lookup: CDR1 MNHNS, CDR2 SASEGT. The CDR3 length is 8 residues. The CDR3 nucleotides are TGTGTACCCAACGTCCTGACTTTC. Residues: CVPNVLTF.